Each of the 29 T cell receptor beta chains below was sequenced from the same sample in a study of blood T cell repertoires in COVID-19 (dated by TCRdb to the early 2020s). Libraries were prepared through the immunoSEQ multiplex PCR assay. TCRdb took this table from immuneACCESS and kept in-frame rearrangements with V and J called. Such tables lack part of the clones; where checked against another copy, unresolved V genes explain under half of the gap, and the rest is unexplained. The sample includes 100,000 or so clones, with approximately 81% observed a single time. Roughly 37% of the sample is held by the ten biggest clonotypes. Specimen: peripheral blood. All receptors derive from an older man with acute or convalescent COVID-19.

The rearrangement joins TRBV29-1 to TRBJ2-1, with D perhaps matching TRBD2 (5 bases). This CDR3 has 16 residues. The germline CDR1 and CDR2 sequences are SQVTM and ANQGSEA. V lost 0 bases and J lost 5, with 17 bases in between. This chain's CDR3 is CSVEDLKWETHNEQFF. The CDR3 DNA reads TGCAGCGTTGAAGATCTTAAGTGGGAGACCCACAATGAGCAGTTCTTC.

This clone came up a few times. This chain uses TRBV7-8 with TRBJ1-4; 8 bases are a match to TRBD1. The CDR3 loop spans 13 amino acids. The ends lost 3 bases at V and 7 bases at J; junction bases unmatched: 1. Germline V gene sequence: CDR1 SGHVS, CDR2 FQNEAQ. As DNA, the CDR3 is TGTGCCAGCAGCTTTACAGGGGGTGAAAAACTGTTTTTT. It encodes CASSFTGGEKLFF.

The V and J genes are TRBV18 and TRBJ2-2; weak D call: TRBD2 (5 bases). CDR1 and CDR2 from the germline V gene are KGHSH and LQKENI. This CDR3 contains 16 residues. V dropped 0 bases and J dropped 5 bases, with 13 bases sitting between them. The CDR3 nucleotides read TGTGCCAGCTCACCACCATCTAGCAGTAATACCGGGGAGCTGTTTTTT. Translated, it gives CASSPPSSSNTGELFF.

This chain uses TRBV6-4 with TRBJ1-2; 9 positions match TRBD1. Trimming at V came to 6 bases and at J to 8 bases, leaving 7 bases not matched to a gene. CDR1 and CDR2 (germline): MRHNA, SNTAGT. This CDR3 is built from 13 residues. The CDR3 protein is CASSETGGLGYTF. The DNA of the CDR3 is TGTGCCAGCAGCGAGACAGGGGGACTCGGCTACACCTTC.

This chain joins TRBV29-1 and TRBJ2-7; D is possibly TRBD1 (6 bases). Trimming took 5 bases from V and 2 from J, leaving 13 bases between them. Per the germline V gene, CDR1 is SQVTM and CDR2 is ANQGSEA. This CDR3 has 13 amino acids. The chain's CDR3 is CSVSTGWPYEQYF. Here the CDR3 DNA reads TGCAGCGTTTCCACAGGGTGGCCCTACGAGCAGTACTTC.

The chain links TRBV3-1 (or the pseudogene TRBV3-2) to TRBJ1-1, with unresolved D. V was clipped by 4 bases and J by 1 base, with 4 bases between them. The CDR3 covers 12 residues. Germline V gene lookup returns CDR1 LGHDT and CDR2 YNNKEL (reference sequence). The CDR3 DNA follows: TGTGCCAGCAGCCTTCGGAACACTGAAGCTTTCTTT. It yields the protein CASSLRNTEAFF.

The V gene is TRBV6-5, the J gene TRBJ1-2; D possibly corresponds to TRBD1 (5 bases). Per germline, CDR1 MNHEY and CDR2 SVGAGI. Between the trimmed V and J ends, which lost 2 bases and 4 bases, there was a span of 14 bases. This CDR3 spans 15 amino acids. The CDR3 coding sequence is TGTGCCAGCAGTTACGATCCGGGGGGGGTCTATGGCTACACCTTC. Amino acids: CASSYDPGGVYGYTF.

The CDR3 DNA reads TGTGCCAGCAGTTACTCGGGCGAAAGAAACACCATATATTTT. Amino acids: CASSYSGERNTIYF. The gene calls are TRBV6-5 and TRBJ1-3; D is undetermined. The CDR3 has 14 residues. V was shortened by 0 bases and J by 5 bases, with 8 bases between the two germline ends. Germline CDR1 reads MNHEY; CDR2 reads SVGAGI.

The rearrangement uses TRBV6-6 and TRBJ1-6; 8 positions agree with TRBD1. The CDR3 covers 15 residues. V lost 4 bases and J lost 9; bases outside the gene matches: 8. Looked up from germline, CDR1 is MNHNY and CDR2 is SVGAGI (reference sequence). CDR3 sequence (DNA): TGTGCCAGCAGTTCCACAGGGGGAGGGGGTTCACCCCTCCACTTT. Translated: CASSSTGGGGSPLHF.

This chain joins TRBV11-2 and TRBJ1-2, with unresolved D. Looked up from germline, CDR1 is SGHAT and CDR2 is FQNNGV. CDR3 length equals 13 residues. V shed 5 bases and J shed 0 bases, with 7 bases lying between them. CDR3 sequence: CASSPQSNYGYTF. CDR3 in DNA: TGTGCCAGCAGCCCACAGTCTAACTATGGCTACACCTTC.

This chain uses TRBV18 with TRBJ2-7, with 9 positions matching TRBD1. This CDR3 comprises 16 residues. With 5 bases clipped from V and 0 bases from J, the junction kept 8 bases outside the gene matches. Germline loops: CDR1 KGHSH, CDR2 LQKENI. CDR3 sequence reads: CASSSGTGPGSYEQYF. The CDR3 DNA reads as TGTGCCAGCTCATCAGGGACAGGGCCGGGCTCCTACGAGCAGTACTTC. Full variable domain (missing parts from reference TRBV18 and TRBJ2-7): NAGVMQNPRHLVRRRGQEARLRCSPMKGHSHVYWYRQLPEEGLKFMVYLQKENIIDESGMPKERFSAEFPKEGPSILRIQQVVRGDSAAYFCASSSGTGPGSYEQYFGPGTRLTVT.

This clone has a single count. The CDR3 DNA is TGTGCCAGCAGCCAGGTTACTCAGGGGGCTAAAGAGACCCAGTACTTC. The encoded protein is CASSQVTQGAKETQYF. V is TRBV3-1 (or the pseudogene TRBV3-2) and J is TRBJ2-5, with 8 bases identical to TRBD1. In germline, CDR1 is LGHDT, CDR2 YNNKEL (reference sequence). The junction had 9 bases not matched to a gene; V was cut back by 3 bases and J by 3 bases. The CDR3 covers 16 residues.

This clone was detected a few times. Here the CDR3 DNA reads TGTGCCAGCAGCTCTCAGGTCTCAACTAATGAAAAACTGTTTTTT. It is translated as CASSSQVSTNEKLFF. The rearrangement uses TRBV11-2 and TRBJ1-4; D is undetermined. The CDR3 sequence is 15 residues long. Trimming stripped 4 bases from V and 0 bases from J, with 9 bases between. The germline gives CDR1 SGHAT, CDR2 FQNNGV.

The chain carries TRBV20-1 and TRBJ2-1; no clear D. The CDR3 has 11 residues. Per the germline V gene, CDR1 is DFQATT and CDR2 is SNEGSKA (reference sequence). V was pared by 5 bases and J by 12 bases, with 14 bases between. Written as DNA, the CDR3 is TGCAGTGCTGGGCCAGGTATGAGGCAGTTCTTC. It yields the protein CSAGPGMRQFF.

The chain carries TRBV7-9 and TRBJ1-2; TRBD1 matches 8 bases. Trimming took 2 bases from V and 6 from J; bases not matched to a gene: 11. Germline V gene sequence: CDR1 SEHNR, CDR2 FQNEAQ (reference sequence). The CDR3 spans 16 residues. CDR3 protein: CASSLTLGTGLHGYTF. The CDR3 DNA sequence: TGTGCCAGCAGCTTAACTCTCGGGACAGGACTTCATGGCTACACCTTC.

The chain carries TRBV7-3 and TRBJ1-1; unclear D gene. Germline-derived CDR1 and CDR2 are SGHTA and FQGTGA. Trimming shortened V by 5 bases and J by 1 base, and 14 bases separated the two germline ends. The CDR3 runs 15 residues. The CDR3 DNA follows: TGTGCCAGCAGCCCCGGCGGGGTAGGGAACACTGAAGCTTTCTTT. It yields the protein CASSPGGVGNTEAFF. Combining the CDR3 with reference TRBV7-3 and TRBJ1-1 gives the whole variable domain GAGVSQTPSNKVTEKGKYVELRCDPISGHTALYWYRQSLGQGPEFLIYFQGTGAADDSGLPNDRFFAVRPEGSVSTLKIQRTERGDSAVYLCASSPGGVGNTEAFFGQGTRLTVV.

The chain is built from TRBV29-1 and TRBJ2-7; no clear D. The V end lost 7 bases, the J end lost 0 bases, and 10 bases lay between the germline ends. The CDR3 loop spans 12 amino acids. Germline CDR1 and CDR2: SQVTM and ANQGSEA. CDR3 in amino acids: CSGGETSYEQYF. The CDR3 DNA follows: TGCAGCGGAGGAGAGACCTCCTACGAGCAGTACTTC.

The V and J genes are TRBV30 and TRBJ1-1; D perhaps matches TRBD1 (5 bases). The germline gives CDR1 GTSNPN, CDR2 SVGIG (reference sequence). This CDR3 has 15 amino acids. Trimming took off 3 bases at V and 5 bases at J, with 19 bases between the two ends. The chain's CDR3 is CAWRTRTGEGTEAFF. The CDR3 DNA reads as TGTGCCTGGAGAACGAGGACGGGGGAAGGTACTGAAGCTTTCTTT.

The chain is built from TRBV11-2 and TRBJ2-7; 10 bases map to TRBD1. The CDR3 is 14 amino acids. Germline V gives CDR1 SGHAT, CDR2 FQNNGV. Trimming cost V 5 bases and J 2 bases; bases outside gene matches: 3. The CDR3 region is CASSRDRGAYEQYF. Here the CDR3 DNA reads TGTGCCAGCAGCCGGGACAGGGGTGCCTACGAGCAGTACTTC. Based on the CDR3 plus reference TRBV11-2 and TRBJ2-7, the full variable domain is EAGVAQSPRYKIIEKRQSVAFWCNPISGHATLYWYQQILGQGPKLLIQFQNNGVVDDSQLPKDRFSAERLKGVDSTLKIQPAKLEDSAVYLCASSRDRGAYEQYFGPGTRLTVT.

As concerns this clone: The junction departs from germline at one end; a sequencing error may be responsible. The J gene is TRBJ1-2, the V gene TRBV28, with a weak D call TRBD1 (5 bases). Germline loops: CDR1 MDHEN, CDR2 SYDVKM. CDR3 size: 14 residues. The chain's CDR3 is CASSFDGRYQGHLF. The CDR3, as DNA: TGTGCCAGCAGTTTTGACGGACGGTATCAAGGACACCTCTTC.

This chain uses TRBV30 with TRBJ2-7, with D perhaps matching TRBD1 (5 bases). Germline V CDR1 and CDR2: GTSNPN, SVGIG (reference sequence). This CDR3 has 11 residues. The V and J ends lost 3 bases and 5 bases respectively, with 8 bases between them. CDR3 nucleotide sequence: TGTGCCTGGAGACAGGTCGACGAGCAGTACTTC. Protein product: CAWRQVDEQYF.

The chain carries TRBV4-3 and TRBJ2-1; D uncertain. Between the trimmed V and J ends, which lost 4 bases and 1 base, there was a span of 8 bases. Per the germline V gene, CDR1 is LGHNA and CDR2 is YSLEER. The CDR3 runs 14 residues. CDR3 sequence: CASSREWSYNEQFF. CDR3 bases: TGCGCCAGCAGCCGTGAGTGGTCCTACAATGAGCAGTTCTTC.

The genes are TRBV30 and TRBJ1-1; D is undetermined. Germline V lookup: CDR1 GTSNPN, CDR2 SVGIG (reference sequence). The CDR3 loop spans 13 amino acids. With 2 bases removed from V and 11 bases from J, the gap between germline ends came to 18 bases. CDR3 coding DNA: TGTGCCTGGAGTTTGACCCTAGACTCGCAGGCTTTCTTT. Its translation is CAWSLTLDSQAFF.

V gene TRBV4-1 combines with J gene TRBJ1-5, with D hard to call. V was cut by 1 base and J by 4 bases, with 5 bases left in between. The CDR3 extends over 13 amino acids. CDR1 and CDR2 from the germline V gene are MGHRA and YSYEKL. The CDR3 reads CASSQGLNQPQHF. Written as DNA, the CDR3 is TGCGCCAGCAGCCAAGGTCTTAATCAGCCCCAGCATTTT.

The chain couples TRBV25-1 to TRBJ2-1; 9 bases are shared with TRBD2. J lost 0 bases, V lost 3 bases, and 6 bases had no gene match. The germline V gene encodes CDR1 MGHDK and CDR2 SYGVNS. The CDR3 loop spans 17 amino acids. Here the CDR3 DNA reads TGTGCCAGCAGTGACTCTAGCGGGATCCGCTCCTACAATGAGCAGTTCTTC. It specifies CASSDSSGIRSYNEQFF. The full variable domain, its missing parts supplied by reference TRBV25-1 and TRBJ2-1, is EADIYQTPRYLVIGTGKKITLECSQTMGHDKMYWYQQDPGMELHLIHYSYGVNSTEKGDLSSESTVSRIRTEHFPLTLESARPSHTSQYLCASSDSSGIRSYNEQFFGPGTRLTVL.

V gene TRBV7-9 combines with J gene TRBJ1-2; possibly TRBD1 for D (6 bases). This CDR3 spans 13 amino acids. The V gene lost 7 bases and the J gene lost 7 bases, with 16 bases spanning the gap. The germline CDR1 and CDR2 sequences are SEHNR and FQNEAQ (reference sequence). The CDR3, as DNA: TGTGCCAGCACCCCAGGGGCCTTCGGTGGCTACACCTTC. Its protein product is CASTPGAFGGYTF. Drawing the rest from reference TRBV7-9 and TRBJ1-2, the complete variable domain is DTGVSQNPRHKITKRGQNVTFRCDPISEHNRLYWYRQTLGQGPEFLTYFQNEAQLEKSRLLSDRFSAERPKGSFSTLEIQRTEQGDSAMYLCASTPGAFGGYTFGSGTRLTVV.

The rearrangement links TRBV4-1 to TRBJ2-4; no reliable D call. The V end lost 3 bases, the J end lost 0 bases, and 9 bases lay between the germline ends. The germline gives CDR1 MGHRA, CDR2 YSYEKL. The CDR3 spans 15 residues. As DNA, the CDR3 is TGCGCCAGCAGCCATTTCAACACAGCCAAAAACATTCAGTACTTC. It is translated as CASSHFNTAKNIQYF.

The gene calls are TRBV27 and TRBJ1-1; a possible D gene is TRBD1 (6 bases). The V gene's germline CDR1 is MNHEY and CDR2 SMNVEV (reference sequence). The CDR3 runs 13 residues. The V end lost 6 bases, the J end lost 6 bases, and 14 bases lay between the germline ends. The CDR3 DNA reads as TGTGCCAGCAGAAAAACTGGACAGCCTGAAGCTTTCTTT. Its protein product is CASRKTGQPEAFF.

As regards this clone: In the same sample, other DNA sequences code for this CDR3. The CDR3 sequence is CASSPSSYNSPLHF. CDR3 in DNA: TGTGCCAGCTCACCGAGCTCCTATAATTCACCCCTCCACTTT. The chain links TRBV18 to TRBJ1-6; no reliable D call. Germline V gives CDR1 KGHSH, CDR2 LQKENI. CDR3 length: 14 residues. The V and J ends lost 3 bases and 0 bases respectively, with 3 bases between them. Variable domain in full (rest from reference TRBV18 and TRBJ1-6): NAGVMQNPRHLVRRRGQEARLRCSPMKGHSHVYWYRQLPEEGLKFMVYLQKENIIDESGMPKERFSAEFPKEGPSILRIQQVVRGDSAAYFCASSPSSYNSPLHFGNGTRLTVT.